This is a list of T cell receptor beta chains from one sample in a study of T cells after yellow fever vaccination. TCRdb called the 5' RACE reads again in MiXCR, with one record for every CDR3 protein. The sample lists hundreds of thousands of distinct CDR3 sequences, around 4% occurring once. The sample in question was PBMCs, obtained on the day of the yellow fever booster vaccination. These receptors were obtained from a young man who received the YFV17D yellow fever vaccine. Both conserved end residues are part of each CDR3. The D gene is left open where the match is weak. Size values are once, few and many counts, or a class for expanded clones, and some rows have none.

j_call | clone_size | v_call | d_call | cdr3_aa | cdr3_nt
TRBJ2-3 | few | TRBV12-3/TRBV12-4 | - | CAIAPGRASADTQYF | TGTGCCATAGCGCCGGGCAGGGCGTCTGCAGATACGCAGTATTTT
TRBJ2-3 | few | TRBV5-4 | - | CASSFSVDTQYF | TGTGCCAGCAGCTTTTCGGTAGATACGCAGTATTTT
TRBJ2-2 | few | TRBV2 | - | CASSAGSYTGELFF | TGTGCCAGCAGTGCAGGGTCCTACACCGGGGAGCTGTTTTTT
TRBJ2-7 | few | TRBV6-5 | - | CASSYRTPSPYEQYF | TGTGCCAGCAGTTACCGGACTCCTTCACCCTACGAGCAGTACTTC
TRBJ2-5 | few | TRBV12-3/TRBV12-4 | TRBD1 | CASMNRGQETQYF | TGTGCCAGCATGAACAGGGGGCAAGAGACCCAGTACTTC
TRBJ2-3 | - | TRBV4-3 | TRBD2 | CASSHAIGGAADTQYF | TGCGCCAGCAGCCATGCGATCGGGGGGGCGGCAGATACGCAGTATTTT
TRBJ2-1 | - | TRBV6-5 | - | CASSYSGQYNEQFF | TGTGCCAGCAGTTACAGCGGACAGTACAATGAGCAGTTCTTC
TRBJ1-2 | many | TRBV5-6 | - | CASSPDAGGYTF | TGTGCCAGCAGCCCGGATGCCGGTGGCTACACCTTC
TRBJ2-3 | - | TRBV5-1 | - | CASSFGRVPDTQYF | TGCGCCAGCAGCTTCGGTAGGGTCCCAGATACGCAGTATTTT
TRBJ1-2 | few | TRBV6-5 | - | CASSSQGTGSYGYTF | TGTGCCAGCAGTAGTCAGGGTACGGGCAGCTATGGCTACACCTTC
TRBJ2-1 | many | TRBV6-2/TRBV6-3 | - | CASSYGAEGFF | TGTGCCAGCAGTTACGGGGCGGAGGGTTTCTTC
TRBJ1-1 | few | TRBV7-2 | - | CASSFFPGTEAFF | TGTGCCAGCAGCTTTTTTCCGGGGACTGAAGCTTTCTTT
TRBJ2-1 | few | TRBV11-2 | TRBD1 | CASSVHGTGVRNEQFF | TGTGCCAGCAGCGTTCATGGGACAGGGGTGAGGAATGAGCAGTTCTTC
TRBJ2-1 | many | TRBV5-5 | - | CASSLSPAYNEQFF | TGTGCCAGCAGCTTGTCCCCAGCCTACAATGAGCAGTTCTTC
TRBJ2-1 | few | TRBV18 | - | CASFTRQSEQFF | TGTGCCAGCTTCACCCGACAGTCTGAGCAGTTCTTC
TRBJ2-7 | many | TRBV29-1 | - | CSPTPRGGTEGSYEQYF | TGCAGCCCTACCCCGAGGGGGGGAACGGAAGGGTCCTACGAGCAGTACTTC
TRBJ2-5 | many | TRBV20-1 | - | CSAWQETQYF | TGCAGTGCTTGGCAAGAGACCCAGTACTTC
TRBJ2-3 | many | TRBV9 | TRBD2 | CASSPRTSGGSTDTQYF | TGTGCCAGCAGCCCTAGGACTAGCGGGGGCTCCACAGATACGCAGTATTTT
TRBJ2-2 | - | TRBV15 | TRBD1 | CATSRDQQGAGGELFF | TGTGCCACCAGCAGAGATCAGCAGGGGGCGGGCGGGGAGCTGTTTTTT
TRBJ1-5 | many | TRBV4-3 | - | CASSPSGAVNQPQHF | TGCGCCAGCAGCCCGTCGGGGGCAGTGAATCAGCCCCAGCATTTT
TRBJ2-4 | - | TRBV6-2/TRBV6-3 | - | CASSDHAKLRNIQYF | TGTGCCAGCAGCGATCACGCCAAACTCAGAAACATTCAGTACTTC
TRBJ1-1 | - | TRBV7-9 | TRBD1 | CASSHSGQGIAEAFF | TGTGCCAGCAGTCATAGCGGACAGGGAATCGCTGAAGCTTTCTTT
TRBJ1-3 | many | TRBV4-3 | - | CASSQENTPLGGNTIYF | TGCGCCAGCAGCCAAGAAAACACTCCCCTGGGTGGAAACACCATATATTTT
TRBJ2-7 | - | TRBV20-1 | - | CSARGRSSYEQYF | TGCAGTGCTAGGGGCAGGTCCTCCTACGAGCAGTACTTC
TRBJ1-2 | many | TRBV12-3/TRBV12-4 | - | CASSTGPDYGYTF | TGTGCCAGCAGCACCGGACCGGACTATGGCTACACCTTC
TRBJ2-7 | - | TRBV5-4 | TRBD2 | CASSLAGTSYEQYF | TGTGCCAGCAGCCTGGCCGGGACTAGCTACGAGCAGTACTTC
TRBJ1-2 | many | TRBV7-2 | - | CASSLGLVRHLRNYGYTF | TGTGCCAGCAGCTTAGGGTTAGTGAGACACCTACGGAACTATGGCTACACCTTC
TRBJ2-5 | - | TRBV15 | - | CATSREHRTVRETQYF | TGTGCCACCAGCAGAGAGCATCGGACTGTACGAGAGACCCAGTACTTC
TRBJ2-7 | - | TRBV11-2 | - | CASSLAGYPAYEQYF | TGTGCCAGCAGCTTAGCGGGTTATCCCGCCTACGAGCAGTACTTC
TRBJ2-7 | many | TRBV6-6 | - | CASSYSLGQSYEQYF | TGTGCCAGCAGTTACTCCCTAGGACAGAGCTACGAGCAGTACTTC
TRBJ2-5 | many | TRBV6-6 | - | CASSFHPQETQYF | TGTGCCAGCAGCTTCCACCCTCAAGAGACCCAGTACTTC
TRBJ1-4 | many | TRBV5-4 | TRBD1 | CASSQRQGSNEKLFF | TGTGCCAGCAGCCAAAGACAGGGAAGTAATGAAAAACTGTTTTTT
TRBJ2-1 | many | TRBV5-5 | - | CASSASAGSSYNEQFF | TGTGCCAGCAGCGCGAGTGCGGGGAGCTCCTACAATGAGCAGTTCTTC
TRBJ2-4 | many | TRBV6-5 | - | CASLEPGTKNIQYF | TGTGCCAGCCTCGAACCGGGCACCAAAAACATTCAGTACTTC
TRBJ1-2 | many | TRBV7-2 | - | CASSLGFNYGYTF | TGTGCCAGCAGCTTAGGGTTTAACTATGGCTACACCTTC
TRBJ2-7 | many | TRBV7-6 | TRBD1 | CASSLPPGQGRGEQYF | TGTGCCAGCAGCTTACCTCCGGGACAGGGTCGGGGCGAGCAGTACTTC
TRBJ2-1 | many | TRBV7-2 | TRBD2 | CASSSPAGGGARNEQFF | TGTGCCAGCAGCTCTCCCGCGGGCGGGGGGGCCCGGAATGAGCAGTTCTTC
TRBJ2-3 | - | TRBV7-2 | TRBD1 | CASSPRRTGEQDTQYF | TGTGCCAGCAGCCCCCGAAGGACAGGGGAGCAAGATACGCAGTATTTT
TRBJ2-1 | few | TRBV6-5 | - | CASSYSRATSEQFF | TGTGCCAGCAGTTACTCGAGGGCCACAAGTGAGCAGTTCTTC